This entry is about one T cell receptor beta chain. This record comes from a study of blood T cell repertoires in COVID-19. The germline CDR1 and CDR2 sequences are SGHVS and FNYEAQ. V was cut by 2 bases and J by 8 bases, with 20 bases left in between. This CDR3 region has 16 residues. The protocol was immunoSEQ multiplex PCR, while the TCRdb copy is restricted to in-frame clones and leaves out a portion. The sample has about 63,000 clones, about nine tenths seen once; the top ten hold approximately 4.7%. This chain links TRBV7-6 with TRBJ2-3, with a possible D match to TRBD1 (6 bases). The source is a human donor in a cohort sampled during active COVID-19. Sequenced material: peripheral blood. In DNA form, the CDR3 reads TGTGCCAGCAGCTTATTTGAGGGCACAGCACAGGGTACGCAGTATTTT. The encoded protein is CASSLFEGTAQGTQYF.